Below, one TCR beta chain is given with its context. What it binds is not known. Healthy donors had no documented immune events, such as infections, while sampled. This CDR3 contains 13 residues. J gave up 5 bases and V 5 bases, and 4 bases lay outside the gene matches. Germline V gives CDR1 SNHLY, CDR2 FYNNEI. These data come from a study of identifying expanded T cells in peripheral blood. The study's findings and limits: Differentially abundant clones: around 1.2 between replicates, 15 to 17 at approximately 13 days, over 18 at four. Across healthy donors, higher total template counts meant significantly greater roughly two-week count variance.

TCRdb keeps only in-frame clones here, not all; method: immunoSEQ multiplex PCR. The sample lists about 86,000 clones, roughly 88% occurring once. V and J are TRBV2 and TRBJ1-2, with 8 positions matching TRBD1. Sample: blood. The TCR originated in a person between 18 and 75 years old in good health. The CDR3 is CASSPWDRYGYTF. The CDR3 nucleotides read TGTGCCAGCAGTCCTTGGGACAGGTATGGCTACACCTTC.